One sample yielded the 3 T cell receptor beta chains listed below, sequenced in a study of metastatic and nonmetastatic thyroid tumors (TCRdb year 2020). Before undergoing thyroid surgery, none of the patients had been given any kind of treatment. Library preparation was by PCR. The sequencing machine was an Illumina HiSeq 4000. TCRdb ran its own pipeline on the public reads, namely fastp trimming at Q25 and MiXCR clone calling, and kept in-frame beta chains. The table for this sample lists about 41,000 clones; 20% to 25% of them were counted only once. Clones ranked in the top ten supply 13% to 15% of the sample. The specimen sequenced was tumor tissue. The origin of the receptors is a female donor with papillary thyroid cancer or a benign thyroid nodule (not recorded which). Some clones in this sample may be carry-over from other donors' samples.

This clone has a count of ten or more. V usage is TRBV6-4 and J usage is TRBJ2-3; tentatively, D is TRBD1 (6 bases). CDR1 MRHNA and CDR2 SNTAGT come from the germline V gene. This CDR3 contains 14 residues. Trimming left V 5 bases short and J 2 bases short, with 11 bases between. CDR3 loop: CASSRQATTDTQYF. The CDR3 coding sequence is TGTGCCAGCAGTAGACAGGCCACCACAGATACGCAGTATTTT.

In this sample, this clone turned up many times. This chain connects TRBV5-1 to TRBJ1-4; possibly TRBD1 for D (5 bases). This CDR3 spans 19 amino acids. The germline CDR1 and CDR2 sequences are SGHRS and YFSETQ. Trimming removed 0 bases from V and 2 bases from J, with 20 bases in between. The DNA of the CDR3 is TGCGCCAGCAGCTTGGGAGCCCCGGGGTTCGGGGGTACTAATGAAAAACTGTTTTTT. Translation: CASSLGAPGFGGTNEKLFF.

The chain is built from TRBV11-2 and TRBJ1-1; tentative D call: TRBD1 (6 bases). Germline CDR1 reads SGHAT; CDR2 reads FQNNGV. The CDR3 is made up of 13 amino acids. The ends were cut back, 4 bases at V and 4 bases at J, with 10 bases in the middle. CDR3: CASSSLGGTEAFF. CDR3 nucleotide sequence: TGTGCCAGCAGCTCACTAGGGGGCACTGAAGCTTTCTTT.